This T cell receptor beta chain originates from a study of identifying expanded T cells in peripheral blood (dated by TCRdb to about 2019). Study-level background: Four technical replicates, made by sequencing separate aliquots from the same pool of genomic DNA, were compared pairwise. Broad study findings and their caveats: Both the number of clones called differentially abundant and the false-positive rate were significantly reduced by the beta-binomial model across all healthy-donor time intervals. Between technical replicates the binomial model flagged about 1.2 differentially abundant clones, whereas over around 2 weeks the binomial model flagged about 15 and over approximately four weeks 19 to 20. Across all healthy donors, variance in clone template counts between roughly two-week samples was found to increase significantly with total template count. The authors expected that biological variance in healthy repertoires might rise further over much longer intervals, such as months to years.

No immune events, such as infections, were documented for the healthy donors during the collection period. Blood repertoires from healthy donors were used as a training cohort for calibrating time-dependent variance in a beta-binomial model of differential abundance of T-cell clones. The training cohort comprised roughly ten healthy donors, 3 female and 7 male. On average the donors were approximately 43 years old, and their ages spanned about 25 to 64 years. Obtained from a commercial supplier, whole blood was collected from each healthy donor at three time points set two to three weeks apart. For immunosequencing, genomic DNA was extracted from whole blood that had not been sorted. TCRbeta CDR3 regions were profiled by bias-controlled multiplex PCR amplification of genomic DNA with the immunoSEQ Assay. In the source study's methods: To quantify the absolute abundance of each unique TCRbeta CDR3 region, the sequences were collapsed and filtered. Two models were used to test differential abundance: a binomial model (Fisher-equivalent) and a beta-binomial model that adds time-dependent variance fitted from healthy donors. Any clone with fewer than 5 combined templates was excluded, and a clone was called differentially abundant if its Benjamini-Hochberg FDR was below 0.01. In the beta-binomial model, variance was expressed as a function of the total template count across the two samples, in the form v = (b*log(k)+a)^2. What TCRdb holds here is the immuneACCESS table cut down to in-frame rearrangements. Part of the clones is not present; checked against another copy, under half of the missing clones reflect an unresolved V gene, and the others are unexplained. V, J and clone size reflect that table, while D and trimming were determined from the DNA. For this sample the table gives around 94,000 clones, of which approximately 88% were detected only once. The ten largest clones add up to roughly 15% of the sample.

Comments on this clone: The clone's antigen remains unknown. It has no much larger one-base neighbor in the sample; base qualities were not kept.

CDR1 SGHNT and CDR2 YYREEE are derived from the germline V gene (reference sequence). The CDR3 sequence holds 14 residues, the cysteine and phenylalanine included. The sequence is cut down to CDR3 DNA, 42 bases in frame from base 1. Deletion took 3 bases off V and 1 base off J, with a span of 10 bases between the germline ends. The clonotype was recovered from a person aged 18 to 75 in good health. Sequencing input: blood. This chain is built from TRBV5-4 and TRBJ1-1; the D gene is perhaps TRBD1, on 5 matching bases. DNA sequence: TGTGCCAGCAGCTCCTTGGACACGAACACTGAAGCTTTCTTT. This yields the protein CASSSLDTNTEAFF.